This T cell receptor (beta chain) was profiled in a study of cytomegalovirus exposure and HLA in healthy donors. Background on the study: In a previous analysis, 95 million to 130 million unique TCR beta sequences were found from 150 million to 200 million T cells.

The CDR3 consists of 17 residues. Trimming took 4 bases from V and 2 from J; bases not matched to a gene: 11. Per germline, CDR1 SNHLY and CDR2 FYNNEI. The study ran its PCR with 60 Vbeta and 13 Jbeta primers. TCRdb keeps only in-frame clones here, not all; method: immunoSEQ multiplex PCR. The sample includes under 170,000 clones, 50% to 75% seen only once; the top ten take approximately 7%. Study-wide findings and caveats: Earlier analysis yielded a pattern in which most TCR beta V segments were productive about 90% or about 30% of the time. Later work found most CMV-associated TCR beta chains apparently HLA-restricted.

Points on this clone: The antigen remains unidentified.

The chain uses TRBV2 and TRBJ2-7; TRBD2 aligns across 10 bases. This TCR derives from a woman in her sixties or seventies in good health and CMV-seropositive. The sequenced sample was PBMCs. The CDR3 coding sequence is TGTGCCAGCAGTGTCCCTAGCGGGAGAACTCCCACCTACGAGCAGTACTTC. Encoded protein: CASSVPSGRTPTYEQYF.